One and the same sample provided the 7 T cell receptor beta chains below, sequenced in a study of cytotoxic CD8 clonotypes in ibrutinib-treated CLL. Clones were read by immunoSEQ multiplex PCR, and TCRdb kept only the in-frame ones, dropping some. Of more than 200,000 clones in the sample, roughly 70% were seen once. The starting material was PBMCs, obtained after 24 months of ibrutinib treatment. All receptors derive from a human donor with chronic lymphocytic leukemia.

The J gene is TRBJ2-5, the V gene TRBV9, with D possibly TRBD2 on 6 matching bases. This CDR3 has 16 amino acids. Germline loops: CDR1 SGDLS, CDR2 YYNGEE. V was trimmed by 3 bases and J by 1 base, leaving 16 bases between them. CDR3 protein: CASSGPVVGGQETQYF. For the CDR3, the DNA is TGTGCCAGCAGCGGCCCTGTTGTGGGGGGCCAAGAGACCCAGTACTTC.

This clone was detected a few times. The chain links TRBV19 to TRBJ2-5; D might be TRBD1 (6 bases). In germline, CDR1 is LNHDA, CDR2 SQIVND (reference sequence). Trimming removed 6 bases from V and 2 bases from J, with 10 bases in between. This CDR3 is 13 amino acids long. Here the CDR3 DNA reads TGTGCCAGTAGGGAAAGGGGGCAAGAGACCCAGTACTTC. Translated, it gives CASRERGQETQYF.

The chain uses TRBV28 and TRBJ2-7, with no clear D. The CDR3 covers 12 residues. V lost 7 bases and J lost 0, with 7 bases in between. Germline CDR1 reads MDHEN; CDR2 reads SYDVKM. The CDR3 DNA is TGTGCCAGCACCAGAGGCTCCTACGAGCAGTACTTC. Protein sequence: CASTRGSYEQYF.

The genes are TRBV25-1 and TRBJ1-4, with D unclear. The CDR3 is 12 amino acids. CDR1 MGHDK and CDR2 SYGVNS come from the germline V gene. V was trimmed by 5 bases and J by 9 bases, leaving 10 bases between them. CDR3 sequence: CASSLYGKKLFF. The CDR3 DNA sequence: TGTGCCAGCAGTCTGTACGGGAAAAAACTGTTTTTT.

The chain combines TRBV7-8 with TRBJ2-7; 8 positions agree with TRBD1. The trim removed 5 bases at V and 2 bases at J, leaving 11 bases unmatched. The CDR3 runs to 16 residues. The V gene's germline CDR1 is SGHVS and CDR2 FQNEAQ. The CDR3 nucleotides read TGTGCCAGCAGCATCTTCACCGGGACAGGAGCCTACGAGCAGTACTTC. This translates into CASSIFTGTGAYEQYF.

V usage is TRBV4-2 and J usage is TRBJ2-1; possible D gene TRBD2, 6 bases. The CDR3 has 16 amino acids. The V end was cut by 1 base, the J end by 4 bases, with 14 bases between. Germline V gene sequence: CDR1 LGHNA, CDR2 YNFKEQ. CDR3 DNA: TGTGCCAGCAGCCAAGTAGCGGCGAGCGGTTACAATGAGCAGTTCTTC. This gives the protein CASSQVAASGYNEQFF.

The chain carries TRBV10-3 and TRBJ2-1; 9 bases map to TRBD2. Trimming cost V 11 bases and J 5 bases; bases outside gene matches: 7. Germline values: CDR1 ENHRY, CDR2 SYGVKD. The CDR3 has 13 residues. The CDR3 DNA sequence: TGTGCCGCGGACAGCGGGGGGAACAATGAGCAGTTCTTC. Its protein product is CAADSGGNNEQFF.